What follows are 32 T cell receptor beta chains derived from one specimen sequenced in a study of T cell repertoires in cytomegalovirus infection. The antigens these receptors bind are not known. TCRdb recomputed calls from the reads with MiXCR, one row per CDR3 protein. The data contain about 890,000 distinct CDR3 sequences, around 29% of them seen just once; the ten biggest clones take up over 12%. The source was cultured CD8+ T cells from PBMCs, collected from culture after CMV antigen stimulation. Receptors were obtained from a human donor in good health (CMV status not recorded). Some clones in this sample may be carry-over from other donors' samples.

This chain connects TRBV19 to TRBJ2-7; D possibly uses TRBD1 or TRBD2 (5 bases each). CDR1 LNHDA and CDR2 SQIVND come from the germline V gene (reference sequence). Trimming cost V 1 base and J 5 bases, with 15 bases left between them. The CDR3 length is 15 residues. The CDR3 DNA is TGTGCCAGTAGTATAGGGGGCGGGCCGTTGGACGAGCAGTACTTC. It is translated as CASSIGGGPLDEQYF.

In this sample, this clonotype turned up a few times. This chain connects TRBV10-3 to TRBJ1-1; 8 nucleotides line up with TRBD1. Germline CDR1 ENHRY, CDR2 SYGVKD. This CDR3 has 12 amino acids. V trimming: 7 bases; J trimming: 6 bases; junction bases outside the gene matches: 4. The chain's CDR3 is CAITRTGPEAFF. CDR3 DNA: TGTGCCATCACCCGGACAGGGCCTGAAGCTTTCTTT.

V usage is TRBV4-1 and J usage is TRBJ1-4; a possible D gene is TRBD1 (5 bases). Germline CDR1 reads MGHRA; CDR2 reads YSYEKL. This CDR3 spans 13 amino acids. V was trimmed by 3 bases and J by 11 bases, leaving 13 bases between them. The CDR3 nucleotides read TGCGCCAGCAGCCAGCCGGGACTTGGCAAACTGTTTTTT. Translated: CASSQPGLGKLFF.

The count of this clonotype is one. This sequence may be a read error, since a much larger clone differs from it by one base. The rearrangement links TRBV6-2 or TRBV6-3 to TRBJ2-2, with unresolved D. V was clipped by 3 bases and J by 4 bases, with 12 bases between them. The CDR3 extends over 15 amino acids. Per germline, CDR1 MNHEY and CDR2 SVGEGT. CDR3 sequence (DNA): TGTGCCAGCAGTTATACCCCCCAATCCACCGGGGAGCTGTTTTTT. Amino acid sequence: CASSYTPQSTGELFF.

This chain connects TRBV4-1 to TRBJ1-1, with a possible D match to TRBD1 (6 bases). Germline V gene data show CDR1 as MGHRA and CDR2 as YSYEKL. Deletions cut 3 bases from V and 5 bases from J, with 16 bases between. The CDR3 covers 15 residues. The CDR3 region has the DNA TGCGCCAGCAGCCACCACGGGGGCGGGGGTACTGAAGCTTTCTTT. Protein sequence: CASSHHGGGGTEAFF.

The V call is TRBV29-1, the J call TRBJ2-2; 7 bases agree with TRBD1. V trimming: 1 base; J trimming: 0 bases; junction bases outside the gene matches: 5. The CDR3 extends over 16 amino acids. Germline V CDR1 and CDR2: SQVTM, ANQGSEA. The CDR3 protein is CSVEGGGNANTGELFF. The CDR3 DNA is TGCAGCGTTGAAGGAGGGGGCAACGCGAACACCGGGGAGCTGTTTTTT.

A few counts support this clonotype. The rearrangement uses TRBV12-3 or TRBV12-4 and TRBJ1-1; no clear D gene. The V and J ends lost 5 bases and 2 bases respectively, with 18 bases between them. This CDR3 is 16 amino acids long. The CDR3 region is CASSPSPPDFNTEAFF. The CDR3 bases are TGTGCCAGCAGTCCTAGCCCCCCCGATTTCAACACTGAAGCTTTCTTT.

This clonotype was recorded many times. V is TRBV7-2 and J is TRBJ2-2; D unresolved. Per the germline V gene, CDR1 is SGHTA and CDR2 is FQGNSA. The CDR3 is 14 residues long. Trimming removed 0 bases at V and 5 bases at J, with 7 bases between. Here the CDR3 DNA reads TGTGCCAGCAGCTTAGCTCACGGTACCGGGGAGCTGTTTTTT. Translated: CASSLAHGTGELFF.

A few counts support this clonotype. V and J are TRBV6-1 and TRBJ2-1; D possibly corresponds to TRBD2 (6 bases). The germline CDR1 and CDR2 sequences are MNHNS and SASEGT. V was clipped by 4 bases and J by 1 base, with 11 bases between them. The CDR3 is 15 residues long. Written as DNA, the CDR3 is TGTGCCAGCAGTGGGAGGGCAGGGTCCTACAATGAGCAGTTCTTC. Translated, it gives CASSGRAGSYNEQFF.

CDR3 DNA sequence: TGTGCCAGCAGCTTATTAGCGGGGAAGAAAGAGCAGTTCTTC. It translates to CASSLLAGKKEQFF. The chain has TRBV5-6 and TRBJ2-1; 8 nucleotides line up with TRBD2. The CDR3 covers 14 residues. Germline CDR1 is SGHDT and CDR2 is YYEEEE. V gave up 2 bases and J gave up 10 bases; unmatched junction bases: 8.

In this sample, this clonotype turned up a few times. The V call is TRBV27, the J call TRBJ2-2; D is undetermined. V lost 3 bases and J lost 1, with 6 bases in between. The CDR3 has 14 amino acids. Germline values: CDR1 MNHEY, CDR2 SMNVEV (reference sequence). CDR3 in amino acids: CASSFWRNTGELFF. DNA of the CDR3: TGTGCCAGCAGTTTCTGGCGGAACACCGGGGAGCTGTTTTTT.

The sample holds a few counts of this clonotype. This chain connects TRBV27 to TRBJ2-7; perhaps TRBD1 as D (6 bases). Trimming took 3 bases from V and 3 from J, leaving 12 bases between them. The CDR3 totals 14 residues. Looked up from germline, CDR1 is MNHEY and CDR2 is SMNVEV (reference sequence). DNA of the CDR3: TGTGCCAGCAGTTTTGCACAGGGCCTCTACGAGCAGTACTTC. Translating gives CASSFAQGLYEQYF.

This clonotype appeared many times. V and J are TRBV7-2 and TRBJ2-1; D might be TRBD1 (5 bases). V dropped 6 bases and J dropped 8 bases, with 11 bases sitting between them. This CDR3 contains 12 residues. Germline V lookup: CDR1 SGHTA, CDR2 FQGNSA. CDR3 protein: CASSSRVYEQFF. The CDR3 nucleotides are TGTGCCAGCAGTTCCAGGGTCTATGAGCAGTTCTTC.

The table lists this clonotype with a few counts. This chain uses TRBV12-3 or TRBV12-4 with TRBJ2-3, with 9 nucleotides matching TRBD1. J lost 2 bases, V lost 5 bases, and 8 bases had no gene match. This CDR3 is 16 amino acids long. CDR3 nucleotides: TGTGCCAGCAGTCCTACAGGGGGCGAGAACACAGATACGCAGTATTTT. The encoded protein is CASSPTGGENTDTQYF.

This clonotype was seen a few times. The rearrangement links TRBV10-3 to TRBJ2-2; 8 bases align to TRBD2. From germline, CDR1 is ENHRY and CDR2 SYGVKD. There are 16 residues in the CDR3. V lost 0 bases, J lost 4 bases, and 4 bases stayed unmatched. The CDR3 DNA reads TGTGCCATCAGTGAGTCGGATAGCGGGGCCACCGGGGAGCTGTTTTTT. It codes for CAISESDSGATGELFF.

The table lists this clonotype with many counts. The chain links TRBV7-9 to TRBJ2-2, with a possible D match to TRBD2 (5 bases). This CDR3 is 16 amino acids long. V gave up 7 bases and J gave up 5 bases, with 20 bases separating them. CDR1 is SEHNR and CDR2 is FQNEAQ in the germline V gene (reference sequence). The CDR3 DNA is TGTGCCAGCACTAAGGAGCCAGAGTGGAGGACCGGGGAGCTGTTTTTT. It translates to CASTKEPEWRTGELFF. The full variable domain, in which reference TRBV7-9 and TRBJ2-2 provide the parts outside the CDR3, is DTGVSQNPRHKITKRGQNVTFRCDPISEHNRLYWYRQTLGQGPEFLTYFQNEAQLEKSRLLSDRFSAERPKGSFSTLEIQRTEQGDSAMYLCASTKEPEWRTGELFFGEGSRLTVL.

A single count supports this clonotype. The chain is built from TRBV2 and TRBJ2-2, with D possibly being TRBD1 (6 bases). There are 14 residues in the CDR3. Trimming removed 8 bases from V and 2 bases from J, with 12 bases in between. The germline CDR1 and CDR2 sequences are SNHLY and FYNNEI. In nucleotides, the CDR3 is TGTGCCAGCGGTTACAGGGACAACACCGGGGAGCTGTTTTTT. Translation gives CASGYRDNTGELFF.

V is TRBV9 and J is TRBJ1-1; 8 bases line up with TRBD1. The CDR3 runs to 15 residues. The trim removed 0 bases at V and 2 bases at J, leaving 3 bases unmatched. CDR1 and CDR2 (germline): SGDLS, YYNGEE. CDR3 region: CASSVGAGGNTEAFF. CDR3 coding DNA: TGTGCCAGCAGCGTAGGGGCAGGGGGCAACACTGAAGCTTTCTTT.

This clonotype was recorded a few times. This chain uses TRBV10-3 with TRBJ2-7; 8 nucleotides agree with TRBD1. With V trimmed by 9 bases and J by 5 bases, 15 bases remained unmatched. CDR3 length: 15 residues. Germline CDR1 ENHRY, CDR2 SYGVKD. CDR3 loop: CAISSPQGALDEQYF. The CDR3 DNA reads TGTGCCATTAGCAGTCCGCAGGGGGCCCTGGACGAGCAGTACTTC.

The genes are TRBV9 and TRBJ2-3, with 7 bases matching TRBD2. Germline V gives CDR1 SGDLS, CDR2 YYNGEE. V lost 7 bases and J lost 5; bases outside the gene matches: 7. The CDR3 has 13 residues. Written as DNA, the CDR3 is TGTGCCAGCGGGGGGGGTTCCGGAGATACGCAGTATTTT. Its translation: CASGGGSGDTQYF.

The J gene is TRBJ2-1, the V gene TRBV20-1, with 7 nucleotides matching TRBD1. V shed 6 bases, J shed 1 base, and the junction held 6 bases outside the gene matches. CDR3 length equals 14 residues. Germline V gene lookup returns CDR1 DFQATT and CDR2 SNEGSKA (reference sequence). Written as DNA, the CDR3 is TGCAGTGCCCCGGGACAGCCTTCCTACAATGAGCAGTTCTTC. Residues: CSAPGQPSYNEQFF.

Only a few counts were recorded for this clonotype. The CDR3 region is CASSDQPGQASDTQYF. The CDR3 DNA sequence: TGTGCCAGCAGTGATCAACCGGGACAGGCGTCAGATACGCAGTATTTT. This chain uses TRBV6-1 with TRBJ2-3, with 8 bases lining up with TRBD1. The CDR3 extends over 16 amino acids. The germline CDR1 and CDR2 sequences are MNHNS and SASEGT. V gave up 3 bases and J gave up 4 bases; unmatched junction bases: 9.

The chain uses TRBV2 and TRBJ2-5, with 11 bases that match TRBD2. The germline CDR1 and CDR2 sequences are SNHLY and FYNNEI. The CDR3 is 15 amino acids. V gave up 4 bases and J gave up 5 bases; unmatched junction bases: 6. The CDR3 DNA follows: TGTGCCAGCAGTGCTAGCGGGGGGTCTAGTGAGACCCAGTACTTC. Translating gives CASSASGGSSETQYF.

This clonotype was recorded a few times. V gene TRBV29-1 combines with J gene TRBJ2-7; 7 nucleotides align to TRBD2. Germline V gene data show CDR1 as SQVTM and CDR2 as ANQGSEA. There are 13 residues in the CDR3. The J segment lost 2 bases and the V segment lost 4 bases, leaving 5 bases of the junction unmatched. CDR3 sequence: CSVGGGSTYEQYF. In nucleotides, the CDR3 is TGCAGCGTTGGCGGGGGTTCCACCTACGAGCAGTACTTC.

The J gene is TRBJ2-5, the V gene TRBV28; 12 bases map to TRBD2. Trimming at V came to 4 bases and at J to 2 bases, leaving 2 bases not matched to a gene. Per germline, CDR1 MDHEN and CDR2 SYDVKM. The CDR3 has 15 residues. The chain's CDR3 is CASSSGLAGQETQYF. CDR3 nucleotides: TGTGCCAGCAGTTCTGGACTAGCGGGACAAGAGACCCAGTACTTC.

The table lists this clonotype with a few counts. The chain employs TRBV6-1 and TRBJ1-2; D is unclear. The germline gives CDR1 MNHNS, CDR2 SASEGT. This CDR3 has 15 residues. Trimming stripped 4 bases from V and 1 base from J, with 13 bases between. CDR3 bases: TGTGCCAGCAGTGTTGGCAGGCGAGATAACTATGGCTACACCTTC. Its translation is CASSVGRRDNYGYTF.

As to this clonotype: A much larger clonotype is one base distant, so this may be a read error. Here the CDR3 omits its conserved ending phenylalanine or tryptophan, so a read error is the likely source. The V call is TRBV6-1, the J call TRBJ2-3; D remains ambiguous. Trimming pared 7 bases from V and 0 bases from J, leaving 17 bases between. CDR1 is MNHNS and CDR2 is SASEGT in the germline V gene. This CDR3 comprises 16 residues. CDR3 sequence (DNA): TGTGCCAGCAAAACCTGGCCGGATATTAGCACAGATACGCAGTATTCT. It specifies CASKTWPDISTDTQYS.

The CDR3 protein is CASSYKLDWATEAFF. DNA for the CDR3: TGTGCCAGCAGTTACAAGTTGGACTGGGCCACTGAAGCTTTCTTT. The chain links TRBV6-6 to TRBJ1-1; no definite D call. The CDR3 runs 15 residues. Germline CDR1 reads MNHNY; CDR2 reads SVGAGI (reference sequence). The V end was cut by 2 bases, the J end by 4 bases, with 14 bases between.

This clonotype occurred a few times. The chain is built from TRBV6-1 and TRBJ1-2; D is ambiguous. This CDR3 has 16 amino acids. CDR1 is MNHNS and CDR2 is SASEGT in the germline V gene. Trimming pared 7 bases from V and 5 bases from J, leaving 23 bases between. CDR3 nucleotides: TGTGCCAGCAACAACTGGCCGAGGGCAAAGGCTTATGGCTACACCTTC. This encodes CASNNWPRAKAYGYTF.

The chain employs TRBV7-6 and TRBJ2-5; the D is unclear. V was pared by 3 bases and J by 4 bases, with 9 bases between. Germline V gives CDR1 SGHVS, CDR2 FNYEAQ. The CDR3 length is 13 residues. The CDR3 region is CASSFLGRETQYF. The CDR3 nucleotides read TGTGCCAGCAGCTTCCTTGGAAGAGAGACCCAGTACTTC.

V is TRBV20-1 and J is TRBJ1-6; 8 bases agree with TRBD1. V lost 6 bases and J lost 0; bases outside the gene matches: 7. Germline-derived CDR1 and CDR2 are DFQATT and SNEGSKA (reference sequence). The CDR3 sequence is 16 residues long. The CDR3 region is CSARDRFSSYNSPLHF. For the CDR3, the DNA is TGCAGTGCCAGGGACAGGTTTAGCTCCTATAATTCACCCCTCCACTTT.

The chain has TRBV4-3 and TRBJ2-1, with D perhaps TRBD2 (6 bases). CDR1 is LGHNA and CDR2 is YSLEER in the germline V gene. CDR3 length equals 18 residues. With 0 bases removed from V and 8 bases from J, the gap between germline ends came to 23 bases. The CDR3 loop reads CASSQENRGPIGDYEQFF. In nucleotides, the CDR3 is TGCGCCAGCAGCCAAGAGAACCGGGGACCTATCGGGGACTATGAGCAGTTCTTC.